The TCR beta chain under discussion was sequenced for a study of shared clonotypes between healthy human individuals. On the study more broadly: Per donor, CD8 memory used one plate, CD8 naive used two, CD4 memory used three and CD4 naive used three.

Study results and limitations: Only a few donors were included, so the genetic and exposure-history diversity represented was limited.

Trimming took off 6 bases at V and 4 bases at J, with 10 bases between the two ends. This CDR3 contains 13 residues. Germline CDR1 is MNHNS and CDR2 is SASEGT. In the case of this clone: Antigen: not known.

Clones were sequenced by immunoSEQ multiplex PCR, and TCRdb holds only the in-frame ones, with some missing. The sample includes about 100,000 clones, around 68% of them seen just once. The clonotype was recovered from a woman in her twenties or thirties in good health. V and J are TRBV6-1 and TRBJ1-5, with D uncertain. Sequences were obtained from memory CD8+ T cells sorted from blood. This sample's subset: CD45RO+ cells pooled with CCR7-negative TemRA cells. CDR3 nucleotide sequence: TGTGCCAGCAGCAACACAGAGAATCAGCCCCAGCATTTT. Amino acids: CASSNTENQPQHF.